The 3 T cell receptor beta chains below were found in one sample sequenced in a study of T cells in Graves' hyperthyroidism and ophthalmopathy. Regions amplified from RNA transcripts were the TCR beta CDR3 regions. HTBI primers were used for first-round RT-PCR of the TCR CDR3. A single record per CDR3 protein comes from TCRdb applying MiXCR to the multiplex PCR reads. The table lists about 290,000 distinct CDR3 sequences, about 17% of them singletons. Sequences were obtained from blood. The source of these receptors is a woman aged 60-75 years with Graves' ophthalmopathy.

This rearrangement joins TRBV4-3 to TRBJ2-1; no clear D gene. This CDR3 is 15 amino acids long. Germline V lookup: CDR1 LGHNA, CDR2 YSLEER. Trimming left V 4 bases short and J 0 bases short, with 10 bases between. CDR3 bases: TGCGCCAGCAGCCTAGAGAGAGTCTCCTACAATGAGCAGTTCTTC. Encoded protein: CASSLERVSYNEQFF.

V and J are TRBV20-1 and TRBJ2-7, with 10 bases fitting TRBD1. V lost 6 bases to trimming and J lost 2 bases; unmatched junction nucleotides: 10. This CDR3 is 15 amino acids long. Germline CDR1 DFQATT, CDR2 SNEGSKA (reference sequence). The DNA for the CDR3 is TGCAGTGCCTCAAGGGGGGGACAGGGGCCCTACGAGCAGTACTTC. It specifies CSASRGGQGPYEQYF.

In the case of this clonotype: A much larger clone lies one base from this, so it may be a read error. The chain joins TRBV12-3 or TRBV12-4 to TRBJ2-2; 9 positions match TRBD1. CDR3 length equals 16 residues. The CDR3 DNA follows: TGTGCCAGCAGGCTCCCGGGACAGGGAAATACCGGGGAGCTGGTTTTT. It encodes CASRLPGQGNTGELVF.